Below are 20 T cell receptor beta chains sequenced from a single sample in a study of control samples from healthy donors and cancer patients. Some clones are missing from TCRdb's copy, which holds only in-frame ones; the method was immunoSEQ multiplex PCR. Of some 76,000 clones in the sample, 89% were seen once. The sequencing sample was made of PBMCs. The source is a woman in her fifties or sixties with colorectal cancer.

V is TRBV12-3 or TRBV12-4 and J is TRBJ1-1; a weak D match, TRBD1 (6 bases). The length of the CDR3 is 12 residues. The V end lost 6 bases, the J end lost 10 bases, and 15 bases lay between the germline ends. CDR3 region: CASSKQGGGAFF. The DNA of the CDR3 is TGTGCCAGCAGCAAACAGGGAGGAGGAGCTTTCTTT.

The rearrangement links TRBV12-5 to TRBJ1-1; 7 nucleotides match TRBD1. The CDR3 extends over 12 amino acids. V shed 1 base, J shed 10 bases, and the junction held 3 bases outside the gene matches. Per germline, CDR1 LGHNT and CDR2 FRNRAP. In DNA, the CDR3 is TGTGCTAGTGGTTTGGACAGGGGTGTAGCTTTCTTT. Its protein product is CASGLDRGVAFF.

V is TRBV7-3 and J is TRBJ2-1; D remains unclear. CDR3 length equals 16 residues. The germline gives CDR1 SGHTA, CDR2 FQGTGA. V lost 1 base and J 3 bases, leaving 13 bases between the germline ends. The CDR3 DNA reads TGTGCCAGCAGCTTAAGGCCCGGGCCCCACTACAATGAGCAGTTCTTC. It is translated as CASSLRPGPHYNEQFF.

This sequence joins TRBV7-2 and TRBJ1-2; 9 positions agree with TRBD1. CDR1 is SGHTA, CDR2 FQGNSA, per germline. The CDR3 runs 18 residues. Unmatched junction bases numbered 17, after V lost 1 base and J lost 8 bases. The CDR3 region is CASSLVLTGTGSTVGYTF. DNA for the CDR3: TGTGCCAGCAGCTTAGTTTTGACCGGGACAGGGTCAACCGTAGGCTACACCTTC.

The rearrangement uses TRBV5-4 and TRBJ2-5; TRBD1 is a possible D gene (5 bases). V was shortened by 2 bases and J by 5 bases, with 10 bases between the two germline ends. The CDR3 length is 13 residues. The V gene's germline CDR1 is SGHNT and CDR2 YYREEE (reference sequence). The CDR3: CASSLSWGETQYF. The DNA for the CDR3 is TGTGCCAGCAGCTTAAGTTGGGGCGAGACCCAGTACTTC.

A word on this clone: This CDR3 is also generated by other DNA sequences in the sample. This chain connects TRBV18 to TRBJ1-1; D may be TRBD1 (5 bases). V was cut by 2 bases and J by 0 bases, with 10 bases left in between. This CDR3 is built from 15 residues. The V gene's germline CDR1 is KGHSH and CDR2 LQKENI. CDR3 residues: CASSPGTEMNTEAFF. In nucleotides, the CDR3 is TGTGCCAGCTCACCAGGGACGGAAATGAACACTGAAGCTTTCTTT.

The CDR3 region has the DNA TGCGCCAGCAGAAAAGACGAACGACTAGCGGGAAGCACAGATACGCAGTATTTT. As protein: CASRKDERLAGSTDTQYF. The chain employs TRBV5-1 and TRBJ2-3; 11 bases fit TRBD2. CDR1 and CDR2 (germline): SGHRS, YFSETQ. V gave up 5 bases and J gave up 0 bases; unmatched junction bases: 11. The CDR3 totals 18 residues.

The rearrangement uses TRBV5-1 and TRBJ1-1, with D possibly TRBD1 on 5 matching bases. With 4 bases removed from V and 1 base from J, the gap between germline ends came to 14 bases. CDR3 size: 15 residues. From germline, CDR1 is SGHRS and CDR2 YFSETQ. The CDR3 sequence: CASSATGTENTEAFF. CDR3 coding DNA: TGCGCCAGCAGCGCAACCGGGACGGAGAACACTGAAGCTTTCTTT.

The chain uses TRBV6-5 and TRBJ2-7; D possibly uses TRBD1 or TRBD2 (5 bases each). The germline V and J ends were trimmed by 0 bases and 2 bases, with 8 bases remaining between them. CDR3 size: 14 residues. Germline V gives CDR1 MNHEY, CDR2 SVGAGI. The DNA of the CDR3 is TGTGCCAGCAGTTACTCGAGGGGAGCCTACGAGCAGTACGTC. It is translated as CASSYSRGAYEQYV.

This clone showed up just once. This sequence joins TRBV5-1 and TRBJ1-2; D unclear. Germline V lookup: CDR1 SGHRS, CDR2 YFSETQ. V lost 1 base to trimming and J lost 6 bases, with 16 bases between them. The CDR3 is 15 amino acids. The DNA of the CDR3 is TGCGCCAGCAGCTTGACCCTCGGGAATTGGAATGGCTACACCTTC. Translation: CASSLTLGNWNGYTF.

This clone was detected only once. The rearrangement links TRBV10-3 to TRBJ2-1, with 7 bases that match TRBD2. The V and J ends lost 4 bases and 6 bases, in that order; junction bases with no gene match: 3. CDR1 and CDR2 from the germline V gene are ENHRY and SYGVKD. This CDR3 comprises 13 residues. The CDR3 region has the DNA TGTGCCATCAGTGGGGAGGGGCGCAATGAGCAGTTCTTC. It codes for CAISGEGRNEQFF.

The CDR3 region has the DNA TGTGCCAGCAGCTCTTCGGACACAACGGGAGCTTTCTTT. This encodes CASSSSDTTGAFF. The rearrangement links TRBV6-6 to TRBJ1-1, with D maybe TRBD1 (5 bases). Germline CDR1 is MNHNY and CDR2 is SVGAGI (reference sequence). The CDR3 has 13 residues. Trimming left V 6 bases short and J 10 bases short, with 18 bases between.

The chain is built from TRBV27 and TRBJ2-1, with a tentative D call TRBD1 (7 bases). Trimming shortened V by 5 bases and J by 0 bases, and 17 bases separated the two germline ends. Per the germline V gene, CDR1 is MNHEY and CDR2 is SMNVEV (reference sequence). CDR3 length: 17 residues. CDR3 sequence reads: CASSPRQGGSSYNEQFF. In DNA form, the CDR3 reads TGTGCCAGCAGTCCTCGACAGGGAGGAAGCTCCTACAATGAGCAGTTCTTC.

The chain is built from TRBV19 and TRBJ1-6, with 7 bases that match TRBD1. The CDR3 loop spans 14 amino acids. Germline CDR1 reads LNHDA; CDR2 reads SQIVND (reference sequence). The V and J ends lost 4 bases and 8 bases, in that order; junction bases with no gene match: 5. The CDR3 DNA follows: TGTGCCAGTAGTAAAACAGGGGTTGATTCACCCCTCCACTTT. It is translated as CASSKTGVDSPLHF.

The chain recombines TRBV18 with TRBJ1-2; D uncertain. The CDR3 is made up of 16 amino acids. V lost 6 bases and J lost 1, with 18 bases in between. CDR1 is KGHSH and CDR2 is LQKENI in the germline V gene. The CDR3 here is CASSQDKGGNNYGYTF. In DNA, the CDR3 is TGTGCCAGCTCCCAAGACAAGGGTGGAAATAACTATGGCTACACCTTC.

This clone was found once. V is TRBV12-5 and J is TRBJ2-2, with D possibly being TRBD1 or TRBD2 (5 bases each). This CDR3 is built from 15 residues. CDR1 and CDR2 (germline): LGHNT, FRNRAP. V lost 5 bases, J lost 4 bases, and 14 bases lay in between. CDR3 sequence: CASGTPGPSTGELFF. The CDR3 DNA reads as TGTGCTAGTGGTACGCCGGGACCGTCCACCGGGGAGCTGTTTTTT.

The chain uses TRBV27 and TRBJ1-2; D call uncertain. CDR3 size: 13 residues. The germline CDR1 and CDR2 sequences are MNHEY and SMNVEV (reference sequence). Trimming shortened V by 3 bases and J by 4 bases, and 9 bases separated the two germline ends. The chain's CDR3 is CASSFLSTYGYTF. The DNA for the CDR3 is TGTGCCAGCAGTTTCCTGAGTACCTATGGCTACACCTTC.

The chain has TRBV5-1 and TRBJ1-2; tentatively, D is TRBD1 (6 bases). CDR1 and CDR2 from the germline V gene are SGHRS and YFSETQ. The CDR3 sequence is 13 residues long. Trimming pared 7 bases from V and 5 bases from J, leaving 15 bases between. The CDR3 region has the DNA TGCGCCAGCGCGACGGGGGCGGGGTATGGCTACACCTTC. Protein product: CASATGAGYGYTF.

V and J are TRBV4-1 and TRBJ2-1; TRBD2 is a possible D gene (7 bases). The germline V gene encodes CDR1 MGHRA and CDR2 YSYEKL. The CDR3 sequence is 16 residues long. V was cut by 0 bases and J by 7 bases, with 16 bases left in between. The CDR3 coding sequence is TGCGCCAGCAGCCAAGAGGGGAGGGGGTATGGAAATGAGCAGTTCTTC. Its translation is CASSQEGRGYGNEQFF.

The genes are TRBV28 and TRBJ1-1, with 8 bases that match TRBD1. This CDR3 contains 11 residues. CDR1 and CDR2 from the germline V gene are MDHEN and SYDVKM. J gave up 11 bases and V 5 bases, and 4 bases lay outside the gene matches. The CDR3 region has the DNA TGTGCCAGCAGTGACACAGGGGGTGCTTTCTTT. It codes for CASSDTGGAFF.